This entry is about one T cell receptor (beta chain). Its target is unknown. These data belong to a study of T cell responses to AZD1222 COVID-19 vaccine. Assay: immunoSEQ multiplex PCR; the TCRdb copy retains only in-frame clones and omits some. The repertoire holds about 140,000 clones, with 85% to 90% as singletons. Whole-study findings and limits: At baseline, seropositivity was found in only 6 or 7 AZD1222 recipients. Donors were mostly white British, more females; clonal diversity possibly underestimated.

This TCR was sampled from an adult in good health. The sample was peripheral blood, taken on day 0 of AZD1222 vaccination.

CDR3 coding DNA: TGCGCCAGCAGCTCGGGAGAAGGAGAAGCTTTCTTT. It specifies CASSSGEGEAFF. The chain couples TRBV5-1 to TRBJ1-1, with D unclear. Between the trimmed V and J ends, which lost 3 bases and 8 bases, there was a span of 11 bases. The germline V gene has CDR1 SGHRS and CDR2 YFSETQ. The CDR3 contains 12 residues.